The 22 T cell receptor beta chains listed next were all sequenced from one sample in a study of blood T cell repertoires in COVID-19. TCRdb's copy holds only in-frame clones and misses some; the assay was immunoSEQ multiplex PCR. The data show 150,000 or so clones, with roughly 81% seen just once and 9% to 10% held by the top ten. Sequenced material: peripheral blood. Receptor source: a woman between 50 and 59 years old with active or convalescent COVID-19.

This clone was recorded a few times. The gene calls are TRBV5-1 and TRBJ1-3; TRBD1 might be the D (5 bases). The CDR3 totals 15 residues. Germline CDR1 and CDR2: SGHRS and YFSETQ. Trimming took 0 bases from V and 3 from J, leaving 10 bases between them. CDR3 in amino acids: CASSLAAQVGNTIYF. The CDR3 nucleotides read TGCGCCAGCAGCTTGGCCGCACAGGTTGGAAACACCATATATTTT.

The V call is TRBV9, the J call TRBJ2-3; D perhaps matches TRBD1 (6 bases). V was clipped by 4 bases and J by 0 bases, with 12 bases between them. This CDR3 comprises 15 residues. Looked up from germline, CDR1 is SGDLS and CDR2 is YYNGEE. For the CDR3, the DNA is TGTGCCAGCAGCTCCGCAGGGGTAAGCACAGATACGCAGTATTTT. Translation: CASSSAGVSTDTQYF.

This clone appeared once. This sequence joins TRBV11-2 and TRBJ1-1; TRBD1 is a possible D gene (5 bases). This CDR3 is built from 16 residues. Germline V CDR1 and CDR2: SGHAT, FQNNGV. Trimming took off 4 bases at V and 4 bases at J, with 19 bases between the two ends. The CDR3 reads CASSSNLPGSGTEAFF. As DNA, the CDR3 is TGTGCCAGCAGCTCCAACCTTCCAGGGTCCGGCACTGAAGCTTTCTTT.

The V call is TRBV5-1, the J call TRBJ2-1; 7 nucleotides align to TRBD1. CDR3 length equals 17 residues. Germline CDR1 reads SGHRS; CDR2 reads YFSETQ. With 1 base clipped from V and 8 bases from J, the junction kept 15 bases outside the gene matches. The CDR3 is CASSLSGRSPQGDEQFF. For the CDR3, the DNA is TGCGCCAGCAGCTTGTCGGGACGGTCTCCGCAGGGGGATGAGCAGTTCTTC. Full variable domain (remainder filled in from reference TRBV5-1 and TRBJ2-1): KAGVTQTPRYLIKTRGQQVTLSCSPISGHRSVSWYQQTPGQGLQFLFEYFSETQRNKGNFPGRFSGRQFSNSRSEMNVSTLELGDSALYLCASSLSGRSPQGDEQFFGPGTRLTVL.

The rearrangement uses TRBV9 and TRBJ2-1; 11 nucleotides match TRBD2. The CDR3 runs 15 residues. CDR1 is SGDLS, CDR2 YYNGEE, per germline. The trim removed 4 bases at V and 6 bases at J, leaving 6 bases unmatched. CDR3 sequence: CASSLRGTSGNEQFF. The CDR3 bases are TGTGCCAGCAGCCTCCGCGGGACTAGCGGCAATGAGCAGTTCTTC.

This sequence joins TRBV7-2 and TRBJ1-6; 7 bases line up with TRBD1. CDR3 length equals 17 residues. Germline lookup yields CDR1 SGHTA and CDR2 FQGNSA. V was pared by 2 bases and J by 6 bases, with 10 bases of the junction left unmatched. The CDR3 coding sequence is TGTGCCAGCAGCTTACTGCCCACCGGGACAGCTAATTCACCCCTCCACTTT. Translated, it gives CASSLLPTGTANSPLHF.

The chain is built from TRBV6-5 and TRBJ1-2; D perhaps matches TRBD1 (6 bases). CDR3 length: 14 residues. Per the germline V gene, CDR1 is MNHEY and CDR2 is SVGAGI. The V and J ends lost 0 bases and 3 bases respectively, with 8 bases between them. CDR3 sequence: CASSYSGQYYGYTF. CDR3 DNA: TGTGCCAGCAGTTACTCGGGACAATACTATGGCTACACCTTC.

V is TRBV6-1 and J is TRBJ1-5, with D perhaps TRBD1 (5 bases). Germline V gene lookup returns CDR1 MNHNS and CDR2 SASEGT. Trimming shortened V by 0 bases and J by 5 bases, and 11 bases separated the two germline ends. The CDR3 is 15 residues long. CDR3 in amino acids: CASSEAGGFYQPQHF. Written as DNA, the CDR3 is TGTGCCAGCAGTGAAGCGGGGGGTTTCTATCAGCCCCAGCATTTT.

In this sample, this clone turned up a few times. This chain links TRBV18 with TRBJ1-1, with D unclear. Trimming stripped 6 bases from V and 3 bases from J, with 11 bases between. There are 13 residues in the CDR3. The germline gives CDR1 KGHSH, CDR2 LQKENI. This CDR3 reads CASSIIEDTEAFF. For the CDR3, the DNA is TGTGCCAGCTCGATCATCGAGGACACTGAAGCTTTCTTT.

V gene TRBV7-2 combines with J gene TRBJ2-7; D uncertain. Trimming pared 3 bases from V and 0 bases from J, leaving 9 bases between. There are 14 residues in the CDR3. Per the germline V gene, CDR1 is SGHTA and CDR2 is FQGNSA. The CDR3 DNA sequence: TGTGCCAGCAGCTTTCAACTCACCTCCTACGAGCAGTACTTC. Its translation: CASSFQLTSYEQYF.

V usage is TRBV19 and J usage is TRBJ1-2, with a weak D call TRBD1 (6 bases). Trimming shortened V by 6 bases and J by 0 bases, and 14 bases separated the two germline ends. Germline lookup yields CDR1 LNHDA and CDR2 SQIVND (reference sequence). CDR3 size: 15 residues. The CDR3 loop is CASSRNREPNYGYTF. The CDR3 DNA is TGTGCCAGTAGCCGAAACAGGGAACCTAACTATGGCTACACCTTC.

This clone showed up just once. The CDR3 loop reads CASSLTAGGHSEQYF. CDR3 nucleotides: TGTGCCAGCAGCTTGACAGCGGGAGGGCACAGCGAGCAGTACTTC. The genes are TRBV7-2 and TRBJ2-7; the match to TRBD2 covers 10 bases. Germline values: CDR1 SGHTA, CDR2 FQGNSA. The ends lost 3 bases at V and 6 bases at J; junction bases unmatched: 8. The CDR3 contains 15 residues.

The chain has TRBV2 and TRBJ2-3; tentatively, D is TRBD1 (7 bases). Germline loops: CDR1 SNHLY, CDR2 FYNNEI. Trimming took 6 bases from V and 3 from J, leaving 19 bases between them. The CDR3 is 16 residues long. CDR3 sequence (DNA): TGTGCCAGCAGCGCCCGTGGAGGGGGCAAGACAGATACGCAGTATTTT. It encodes CASSARGGGKTDTQYF.

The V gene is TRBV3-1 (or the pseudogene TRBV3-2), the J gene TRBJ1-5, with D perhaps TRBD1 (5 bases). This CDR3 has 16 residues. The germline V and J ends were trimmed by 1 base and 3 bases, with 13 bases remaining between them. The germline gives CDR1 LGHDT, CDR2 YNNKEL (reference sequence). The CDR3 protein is CASSQGRGGNNQPQHF. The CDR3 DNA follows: TGTGCCAGCAGCCAAGGAAGGGGAGGGAACAATCAGCCCCAGCATTTT.

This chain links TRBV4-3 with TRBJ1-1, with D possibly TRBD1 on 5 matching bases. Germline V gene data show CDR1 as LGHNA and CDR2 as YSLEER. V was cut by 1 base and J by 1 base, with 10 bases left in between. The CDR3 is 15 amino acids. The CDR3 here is CASSQGRGPNTEAFF. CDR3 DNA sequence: TGCGCCAGCAGCCAAGGGAGGGGCCCGAACACTGAAGCTTTCTTT.

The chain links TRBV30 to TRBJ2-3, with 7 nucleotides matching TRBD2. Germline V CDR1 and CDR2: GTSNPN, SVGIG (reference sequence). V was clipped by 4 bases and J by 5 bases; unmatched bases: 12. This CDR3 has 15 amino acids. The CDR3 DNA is TGTGCCTGGAACACGGGCCCCCAGCGGGGAGATACGCAGTATTTT. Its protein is CAWNTGPQRGDTQYF.

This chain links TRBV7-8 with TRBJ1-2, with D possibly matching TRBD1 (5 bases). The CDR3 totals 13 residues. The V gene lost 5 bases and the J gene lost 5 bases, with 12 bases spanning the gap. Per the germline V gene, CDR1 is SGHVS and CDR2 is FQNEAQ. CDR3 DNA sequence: TGTGCCAGCAGCCACCAACGACAGTATGGCTACACCTTC. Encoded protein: CASSHQRQYGYTF.

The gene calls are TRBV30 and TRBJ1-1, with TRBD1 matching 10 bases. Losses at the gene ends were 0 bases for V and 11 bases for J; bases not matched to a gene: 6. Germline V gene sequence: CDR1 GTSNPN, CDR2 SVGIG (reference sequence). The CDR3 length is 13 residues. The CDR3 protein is CAWSVWDRGIAFF. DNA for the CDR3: TGTGCCTGGAGTGTATGGGACAGGGGCATTGCTTTCTTT.

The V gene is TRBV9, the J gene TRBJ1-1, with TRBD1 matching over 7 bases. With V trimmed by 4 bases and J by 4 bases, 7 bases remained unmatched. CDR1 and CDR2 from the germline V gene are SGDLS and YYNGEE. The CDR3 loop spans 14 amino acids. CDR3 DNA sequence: TGTGCCAGCAGCCCCGTCAGGGGGACCACTGAAGCTTTCTTT. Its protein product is CASSPVRGTTEAFF.

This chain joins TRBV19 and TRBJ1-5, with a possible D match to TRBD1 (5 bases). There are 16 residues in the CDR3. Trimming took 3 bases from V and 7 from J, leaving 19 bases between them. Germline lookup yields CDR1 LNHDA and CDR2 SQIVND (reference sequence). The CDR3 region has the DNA TGTGCCAGTAGTATCGGGCAGGGTAGTTTAGGACAGCCCCAGCATTTT. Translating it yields CASSIGQGSLGQPQHF.

The CDR3 spells CASSGLGLAGDDEQFF. CDR3 bases: TGCGCCAGCAGTGGTCTAGGGCTAGCGGGAGACGATGAGCAGTTCTTC. This chain connects TRBV10-1 to TRBJ2-1, with TRBD2 matching over 10 bases. The J segment lost 8 bases and the V segment lost 4 bases, leaving 11 bases of the junction unmatched. The CDR3 length is 16 residues. Germline CDR1 is WNHNN and CDR2 is SYGVQD (reference sequence).

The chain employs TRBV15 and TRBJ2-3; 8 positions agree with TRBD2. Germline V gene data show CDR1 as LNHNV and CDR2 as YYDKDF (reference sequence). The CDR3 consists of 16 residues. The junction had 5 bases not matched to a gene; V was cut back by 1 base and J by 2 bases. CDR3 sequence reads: CATSRGLASNTDTQYF. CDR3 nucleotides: TGTGCCACCAGCAGAGGACTAGCGTCCAACACAGATACGCAGTATTTT.